These 20 T cell receptor beta chains share one sample of origin, sequenced in a study of shared clonotypes between healthy human individuals. Sequenced by immunoSEQ multiplex PCR; TCRdb stores in-frame clones only, minus some. The sample shows a few million clones, approximately 92% of them seen only once. The sequenced material came from naive CD4+ T cells sorted from blood. Indicated subset: CD45RA+ positively selected. The receptor set was obtained from a man aged 18 to 30 in good health.

The chain recombines TRBV11-2 with TRBJ2-5, with D uncertain. This CDR3 contains 14 residues. Trimming removed 2 bases at V and 5 bases at J, with 12 bases between. Germline assignment: CDR1 SGHAT and CDR2 FQNNGV. Here the CDR3 reads CASSLKSFVETQYF. In nucleotides, the CDR3 is TGTGCCAGCAGCTTAAAAAGTTTCGTGGAGACCCAGTACTTC. The full variable domain, completed using reference TRBV11-2 and TRBJ2-5, is EAGVAQSPRYKIIEKRQSVAFWCNPISGHATLYWYQQILGQGPKLLIQFQNNGVVDDSQLPKDRFSAERLKGVDSTLKIQPAKLEDSAVYLCASSLKSFVETQYFGPGTRLLVL.

The genes are TRBV30 and TRBJ2-1; tentative D call: TRBD2 (6 bases). The CDR3 extends over 15 amino acids. CDR1 and CDR2 from the germline V gene are GTSNPN and SVGIG (reference sequence). The V end was cut by 5 bases, the J end by 2 bases, with 16 bases between. DNA for the CDR3: TGTGCCTGGGGGACGGGAGATTTAGCCTACAATGAGCAGTTCTTC. This sequence encodes CAWGTGDLAYNEQFF.

Comment on this clone: At the DNA level, this CDR3 is encoded by other sequences in the same sample as well. The V gene is TRBV7-9, the J gene TRBJ1-2; D is uncertain. Per germline, CDR1 SEHNR and CDR2 FQNEAQ (reference sequence). Trimming shortened V by 5 bases and J by 5 bases, and 9 bases separated the two germline ends. CDR3 size: 12 residues. The CDR3 DNA is TGTGCCAGCAGCCTTGAACTATATGGCTACACCTTC. This encodes CASSLELYGYTF.

DNA of the CDR3: TGTGCCAGCATCCACCGACCACAGGGGAATTACGAGCAGTACTTC. Translating it yields CASIHRPQGNYEQYF. The chain combines TRBV5-5 with TRBJ2-7; TRBD1 matches at 7 bases. The CDR3 runs 15 residues. Trimming cost V 6 bases and J 4 bases; bases outside gene matches: 13. Looked up from germline, CDR1 is SGHKS and CDR2 is YYEKEE (reference sequence). The full variable domain, rest sourced from reference TRBV5-5 and TRBJ2-7, is DAGVTQSPTHLIKTRGQQVTLRCSPISGHKSVSWYQQVLGQGPQFIFQYYEKEERGRGNFPDRFSARQFPNYSSELNVNALLLGDSALYLCASIHRPQGNYEQYFGPGTRLTVT.

The chain joins TRBV11-2 to TRBJ1-1; D not certain. The CDR3 is made up of 14 amino acids. Germline CDR1 SGHAT, CDR2 FQNNGV. Trimming removed 5 bases from V and 4 bases from J, with 14 bases in between. The CDR3 coding sequence is TGTGCCAGCAGCCCGTTATCGTCAATCACTGAAGCTTTCTTT. It encodes CASSPLSSITEAFF.

This sequence joins TRBV5-1 and TRBJ2-7; D gene uncertain. The CDR3 runs to 14 residues. Germline values: CDR1 SGHRS, CDR2 YFSETQ. Trimming pared 2 bases from V and 4 bases from J, leaving 13 bases between. CDR3 in amino acids: CASSFMGSNYEQYF. As DNA, the CDR3 is TGCGCCAGCAGCTTTATGGGGTCCAATTACGAGCAGTACTTC.

V and J are TRBV19 and TRBJ2-7; perhaps TRBD1 as D (6 bases). Trimming removed 4 bases from V and 1 base from J, with 14 bases in between. The CDR3 sequence is 15 residues long. The germline gives CDR1 LNHDA, CDR2 SQIVND (reference sequence). Here the CDR3 reads CASSKDRLNSYEQYF. In nucleotides, the CDR3 is TGTGCCAGTAGTAAAGACAGGCTAAATTCCTACGAGCAGTACTTC.

The chain employs TRBV27 and TRBJ2-7; possible D gene TRBD1, 6 bases. The CDR3 consists of 13 residues. Germline lookup yields CDR1 MNHEY and CDR2 SMNVEV (reference sequence). V was clipped by 9 bases and J by 3 bases, with 15 bases between them. This chain's CDR3 is CASRDNRNYEQYF. CDR3 DNA: TGTGCCAGTAGGGACAACCGAAACTACGAGCAGTACTTC.

The gene calls are TRBV11-2 and TRBJ1-5; no reliable D call. This CDR3 contains 14 residues. The V end lost 5 bases, the J end lost 4 bases, and 12 bases lay between the germline ends. Germline CDR1 is SGHAT and CDR2 is FQNNGV. CDR3 DNA: TGTGCCAGCAGCGGAGTGGATACAAATCAGCCCCAGCATTTT. Residues: CASSGVDTNQPQHF.

This chain uses TRBV15 with TRBJ1-2, with D maybe TRBD1 (5 bases). The CDR3 consists of 14 residues. The V and J ends lost 5 bases and 3 bases respectively, with 13 bases between them. Germline CDR1 LNHNV, CDR2 YYDKDF (reference sequence). The CDR3 reads CATSPTGGDYGYTF. DNA for the CDR3: TGTGCCACCAGCCCCACAGGTGGGGACTATGGCTACACCTTC.

This clone was detected only a few times. The sample carries other DNA sequences with the same CDR3. The chain carries TRBV28 and TRBJ1-2; no reliable D call. This CDR3 is 11 amino acids long. Trimming cost V 6 bases and J 2 bases, with 4 bases left between them. Germline V lookup: CDR1 MDHEN, CDR2 SYDVKM. CDR3 residues: CASSPNYGYTF. CDR3 in DNA: TGTGCCAGCAGCCCCAACTATGGCTACACCTTC.

The table lists this clone with a count of one. Written as DNA, the CDR3 is TGTGCCACCAGCTCTCTCGGCGGGGGAAGAGTCACTGAAGCTTTCTTT. Protein product: CATSSLGGGRVTEAFF. The chain recombines TRBV15 with TRBJ1-1, with a possible D match to TRBD1 (5 bases). CDR1 is LNHNV and CDR2 is YYDKDF in the germline V gene (reference sequence). The CDR3 extends over 16 amino acids. Trimming removed 5 bases at V and 4 bases at J, with 20 bases between. Filled out from reference TRBV15 and TRBJ1-1, the complete variable domain reads DAMVIQNPRYQVTQFGKPVTLSCSQTLNHNVMYWYQQKSSQAPKLLFHYYDKDFNNEADTPDNFQSRRPNTSFCFLDIRSPGLGDTAMYLCATSSLGGGRVTEAFFGQGTRLTVV.

The chain is built from TRBV7-3 and TRBJ1-1; 9 positions match TRBD1. This CDR3 is built from 13 residues. CDR1 is SGHTA, CDR2 FQGTGA, per germline. J was trimmed by 4 bases and V by 5 bases; bases with no gene match: 2. The CDR3 here is CASSRQGGTEAFF. The CDR3 DNA sequence: TGTGCCAGCAGCAGACAGGGGGGCACTGAAGCTTTCTTT.

In nucleotides, the CDR3 is TGTGCCATCAGTGATCTAGCGGTTGGGAGGAATGAGCAGTTCTTC. Residues: CAISDLAVGRNEQFF. This chain connects TRBV10-3 to TRBJ2-1, with 7 bases fitting TRBD2. The germline V gene has CDR1 ENHRY and CDR2 SYGVKD. The CDR3 sequence is 15 residues long. Trimming at V came to 3 bases and at J to 7 bases, leaving 9 bases not matched to a gene.

The V call is TRBV10-3, the J call TRBJ1-6; D is ambiguous. V was pared by 5 bases and J by 7 bases, with 9 bases between. Germline assignment: CDR1 ENHRY and CDR2 SYGVKD. The CDR3 covers 13 residues. The DNA for the CDR3 is TGTGCCATCAGTACGGACGGGAATTCACCCCTCCACTTT. Residues: CAISTDGNSPLHF.

The V gene is TRBV5-1, the J gene TRBJ2-7; 12 bases match TRBD2. With V trimmed by 4 bases and J by 1 base, 6 bases remained unmatched. There are 16 residues in the CDR3. CDR1 is SGHRS, CDR2 YFSETQ, per germline. The CDR3 region is CASSPGGLAGSYEQYF. Written as DNA, the CDR3 is TGCGCCAGCAGCCCGGGGGGACTAGCGGGTTCCTACGAGCAGTACTTC.

The gene calls are TRBV18 and TRBJ1-1, with 8 bases that match TRBD1. With 4 bases clipped from V and 3 bases from J, the junction kept 13 bases outside the gene matches. Germline assignment: CDR1 KGHSH and CDR2 LQKENI. The CDR3 loop spans 17 amino acids. Here the CDR3 reads CASSLPGTGGIDTEAFF. In nucleotides, the CDR3 is TGTGCCAGCTCACTCCCCGGGACAGGAGGAATCGACACTGAAGCTTTCTTT. The whole variable domain, filled in from reference TRBV18 and TRBJ1-1, reads NAGVMQNPRHLVRRRGQEARLRCSPMKGHSHVYWYRQLPEEGLKFMVYLQKENIIDESGMPKERFSAEFPKEGPSILRIQQVVRGDSAAYFCASSLPGTGGIDTEAFFGQGTRLTVV.

The chain joins TRBV27 to TRBJ1-4; 9 bases align to TRBD1. In germline, CDR1 is MNHEY, CDR2 SMNVEV (reference sequence). The J segment lost 7 bases and the V segment lost 6 bases, leaving 9 bases of the junction unmatched. The CDR3 sequence is 15 residues long. The CDR3 is CASRPPGQGGEKLFF. The DNA of the CDR3 is TGTGCCAGCAGACCCCCGGGACAGGGAGGTGAAAAACTGTTTTTT. Using reference TRBV27 and TRBJ1-4 for the parts outside the CDR3, the full variable domain is EAQVTQNPRYLITVTGKKLTVTCSQNMNHEYMSWYRQDPGLGLRQIYYSMNVEVTDKGDVPEGYKVSRKEKRNFPLILESPSPNQTSLYFCASRPPGQGGEKLFFGSGTQLSVL.

The chain has TRBV6-5 and TRBJ2-2; D is unclear. The CDR3 spans 15 residues. V was trimmed by 6 bases and J by 7 bases, leaving 18 bases between them. Germline assignment: CDR1 MNHEY and CDR2 SVGAGI. CDR3 amino acids: CASRFDANMNGELFF. CDR3 DNA sequence: TGTGCCAGCAGATTTGACGCGAACATGAACGGGGAGCTGTTTTTT.

The chain combines TRBV10-3 with TRBJ1-5; maybe TRBD1 (5 bases). Germline lookup yields CDR1 ENHRY and CDR2 SYGVKD. The V end lost 5 bases, the J end lost 0 bases, and 11 bases lay between the germline ends. The CDR3 covers 15 residues. CDR3 residues: CAISPSDSSNQPQHF. The CDR3 DNA sequence: TGTGCCATCAGTCCTTCTGACAGTAGCAATCAGCCCCAGCATTTT.